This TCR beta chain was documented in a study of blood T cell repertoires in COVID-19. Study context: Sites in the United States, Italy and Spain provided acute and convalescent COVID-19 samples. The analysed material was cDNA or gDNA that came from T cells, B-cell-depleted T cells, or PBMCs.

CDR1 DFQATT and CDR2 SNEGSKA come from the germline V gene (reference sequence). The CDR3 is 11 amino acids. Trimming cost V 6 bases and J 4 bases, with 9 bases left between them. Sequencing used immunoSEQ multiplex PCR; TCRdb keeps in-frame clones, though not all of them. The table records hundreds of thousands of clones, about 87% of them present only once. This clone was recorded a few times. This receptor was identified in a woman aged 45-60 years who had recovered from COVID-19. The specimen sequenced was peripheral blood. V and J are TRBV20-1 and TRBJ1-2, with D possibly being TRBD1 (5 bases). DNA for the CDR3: TGCAGTGCCGAGGGACTCTATGGCTACACCTTC. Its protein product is CSAEGLYGYTF.